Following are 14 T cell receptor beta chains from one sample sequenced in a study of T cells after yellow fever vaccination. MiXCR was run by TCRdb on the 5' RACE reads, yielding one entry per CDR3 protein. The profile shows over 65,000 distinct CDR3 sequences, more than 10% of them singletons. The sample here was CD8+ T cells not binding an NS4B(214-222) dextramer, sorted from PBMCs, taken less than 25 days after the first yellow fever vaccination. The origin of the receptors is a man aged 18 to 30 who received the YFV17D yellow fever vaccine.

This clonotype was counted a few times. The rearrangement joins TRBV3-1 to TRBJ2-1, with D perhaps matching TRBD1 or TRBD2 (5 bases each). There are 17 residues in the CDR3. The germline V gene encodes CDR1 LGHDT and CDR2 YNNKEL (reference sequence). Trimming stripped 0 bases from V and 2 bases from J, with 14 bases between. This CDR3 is CASSQDGTSWTYNEQFF. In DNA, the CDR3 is TGTGCCAGCAGCCAAGATGGGACCTCCTGGACCTACAATGAGCAGTTCTTC.

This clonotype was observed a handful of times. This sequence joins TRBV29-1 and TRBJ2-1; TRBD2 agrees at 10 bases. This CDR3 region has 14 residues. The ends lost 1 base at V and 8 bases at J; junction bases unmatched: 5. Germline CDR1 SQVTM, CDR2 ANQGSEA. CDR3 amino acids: CSVEGLAGADEQFF. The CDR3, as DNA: TGCAGCGTTGAAGGGCTAGCGGGGGCTGATGAGCAGTTCTTC.

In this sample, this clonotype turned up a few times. CDR3 in DNA: TGTGCCTGGAGTTACGGATACGAGCAGTACTTC. Encoded protein: CAWSYGYEQYF. This chain links TRBV30 with TRBJ2-7, with unresolved D. This CDR3 comprises 11 residues. CDR1 is GTSNPN and CDR2 is SVGIG in the germline V gene (reference sequence). The V and J ends lost 2 bases and 4 bases respectively, with 6 bases between them.

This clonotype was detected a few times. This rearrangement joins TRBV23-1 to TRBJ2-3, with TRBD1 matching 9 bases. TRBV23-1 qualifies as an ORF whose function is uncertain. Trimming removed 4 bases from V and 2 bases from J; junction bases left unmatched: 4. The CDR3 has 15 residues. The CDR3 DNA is TGCGCCAGCAGTCTACAGGGGGCGGTCACAGATACGCAGTATTTT. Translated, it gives CASSLQGAVTDTQYF.

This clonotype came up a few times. The CDR3 DNA is TGCAGTGCGACCGGGACAGCATTCCCCTACGAGCAGTACGTC. Protein: CSATGTAFPYEQYV. The chain couples TRBV20-1 to TRBJ2-7; 7 bases are a match to TRBD1. The V segment lost 6 bases and the J segment 2 bases; nucleotides outside the gene matches: 10. The CDR3 contains 14 residues. Germline CDR1 and CDR2: DFQATT and SNEGSKA (reference sequence).

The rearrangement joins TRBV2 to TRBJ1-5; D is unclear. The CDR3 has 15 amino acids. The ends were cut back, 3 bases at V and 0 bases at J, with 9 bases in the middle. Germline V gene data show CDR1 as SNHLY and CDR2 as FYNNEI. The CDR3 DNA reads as TGTGCCAGCAGTGACACAGCTTATAGCAATCAGCCCCAGCATTTT. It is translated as CASSDTAYSNQPQHF.

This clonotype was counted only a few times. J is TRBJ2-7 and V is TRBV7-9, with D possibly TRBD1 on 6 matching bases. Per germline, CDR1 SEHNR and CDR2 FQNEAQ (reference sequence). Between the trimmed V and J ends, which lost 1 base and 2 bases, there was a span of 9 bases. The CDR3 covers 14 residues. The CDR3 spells CASSLDSGAYEQYF. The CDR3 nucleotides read TGTGCCAGCAGCTTAGATTCAGGGGCCTACGAGCAGTACTTC.

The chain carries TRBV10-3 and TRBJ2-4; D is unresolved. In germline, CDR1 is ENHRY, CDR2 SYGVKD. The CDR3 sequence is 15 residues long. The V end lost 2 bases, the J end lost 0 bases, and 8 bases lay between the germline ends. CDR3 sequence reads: CAISEGSRAKNIQYF. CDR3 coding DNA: TGTGCCATCAGTGAGGGGTCCAGAGCCAAAAACATTCAGTACTTC.

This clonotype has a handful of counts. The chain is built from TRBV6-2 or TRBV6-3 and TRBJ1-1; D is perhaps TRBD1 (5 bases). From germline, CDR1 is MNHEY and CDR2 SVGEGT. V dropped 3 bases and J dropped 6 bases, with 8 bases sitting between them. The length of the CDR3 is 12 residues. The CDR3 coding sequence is TGTGCCAGCAGTTATGCGGGGCCTGAAGCTTTCTTT. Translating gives CASSYAGPEAFF.

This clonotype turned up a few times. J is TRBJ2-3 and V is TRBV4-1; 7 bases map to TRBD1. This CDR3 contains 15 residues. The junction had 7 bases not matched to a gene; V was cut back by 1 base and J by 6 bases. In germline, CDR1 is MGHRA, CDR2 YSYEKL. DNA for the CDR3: TGCGCCAGCAGCCAAGCAAGCAGGGGGTTGGATACGCAGTATTTT. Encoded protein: CASSQASRGLDTQYF.

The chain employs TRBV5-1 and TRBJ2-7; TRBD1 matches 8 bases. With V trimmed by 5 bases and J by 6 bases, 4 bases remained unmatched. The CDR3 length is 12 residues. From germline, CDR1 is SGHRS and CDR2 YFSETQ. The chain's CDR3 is CASSTDRGEQYV. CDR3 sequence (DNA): TGCGCCAGCAGTACAGACAGGGGCGAGCAGTACGTC.

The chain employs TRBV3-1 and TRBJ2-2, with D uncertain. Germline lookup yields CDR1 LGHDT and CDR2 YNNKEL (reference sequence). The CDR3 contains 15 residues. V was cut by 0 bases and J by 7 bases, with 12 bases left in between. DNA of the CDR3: TGTGCCAGCAGCCAAGAAGTTTCTATGGTCGGGGAGCTGTTTTTT. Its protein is CASSQEVSMVGELFF.

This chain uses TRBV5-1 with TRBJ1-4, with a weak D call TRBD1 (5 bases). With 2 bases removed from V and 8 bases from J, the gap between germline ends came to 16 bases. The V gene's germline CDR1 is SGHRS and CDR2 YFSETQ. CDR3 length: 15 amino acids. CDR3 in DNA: TGCGCCAGCAGCTTCTCAGGGCTTAGTCGCGAAAAACTGTTTTTT. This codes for CASSFSGLSREKLFF.

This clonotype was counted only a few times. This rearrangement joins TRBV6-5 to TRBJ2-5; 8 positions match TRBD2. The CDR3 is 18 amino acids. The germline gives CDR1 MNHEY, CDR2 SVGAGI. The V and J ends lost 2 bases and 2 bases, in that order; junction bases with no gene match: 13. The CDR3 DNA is TGTGCCAGCAGTTACGAAGATCGGCGGGGGGCGGAACAAGAGACCCAGTACTTC. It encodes CASSYEDRRGAEQETQYF.